This T cell receptor beta chain appears in the sequencing data of a study of metastatic and nonmetastatic thyroid tumors. The study, taken as a whole, reports: The study reportedly found significantly higher TCR beta diversity in malignant thyroid tumors than benign nodules, in blood and tumor.

This CDR3 is built from 13 residues. Per germline, CDR1 LNHDA and CDR2 SQIVND (reference sequence). Trimming took off 3 bases at V and 7 bases at J, with 10 bases between the two ends. No patient received treatment before thyroid surgery. In this sample, this clone is medium-sized. The antigen is undetermined. With MiXCR, TCRdb reprocessed the PCR reads. This table holds about 7,400 clones, 25% to 35% found once. The receptor comes from a male donor with papillary thyroid cancer or a benign thyroid nodule (not recorded which). Some clones in this sample may be carry-over from other donors' samples. Sequencing was performed on adjacent normal tissue. The rearrangement uses TRBV19 and TRBJ2-4; unclear D gene. CDR3 sequence: CASSIRSGNIQYF. The CDR3 DNA reads as TGTGCCAGTAGTATCAGGAGTGGGAACATTCAGTACTTC.